The next 4 T cell receptor beta chains were all read from a single sample in a study of CD8+ T cells in alopecia areata. Extracted from the samples, RNA was reverse transcribed into cDNA to serve as the sequencing template. The assay was immunoSEQ multiplex PCR, and TCRdb's table has in-frame clones only and misses some. The sample consists of 85,000 to 110,000 clones, around 84% of them appearing once. Treatment noted: oral pan-JAK inhibitor, 5-10 mg twice daily. Sequences were derived from CD8+ T cells sorted from blood, sampled between weeks 30 and 35, from a patient treated with tofacitinib. The receptors come from a human donor with alopecia areata.

This clone turned up a few times. The J gene is TRBJ2-6, the V gene TRBV7-9; no reliable D call. This CDR3 has 13 amino acids. CDR1 SEHNR and CDR2 FQNEAQ come from the germline V gene (reference sequence). Trimming removed 8 bases at V and 0 bases at J, with 5 bases between. CDR3 in DNA: TGTGCCAGCGGGGACTCTGGGGCCAACGTCCTGACTTTC. It specifies CASGDSGANVLTF.

The chain uses TRBV7-9 and TRBJ2-3; 7 bases fit TRBD2. Germline V lookup: CDR1 SEHNR, CDR2 FQNEAQ (reference sequence). Trimming cost V 3 bases and J 0 bases; bases outside gene matches: 15. CDR3 length: 19 amino acids. The CDR3 DNA sequence: TGTGCCAGCAGCTTCGCCGTAAGAGAGCGGGACTCCAGCACAGATACGCAGTATTTT. Translation gives CASSFAVRERDSSTDTQYF.

V is TRBV6-1 and J is TRBJ1-5, with D uncertain. Germline values: CDR1 MNHNS, CDR2 SASEGT. The CDR3 runs 14 residues. Trimming removed 0 bases from V and 6 bases from J, with 9 bases in between. CDR3 in amino acids: CASSEAGKGQPQHF. CDR3 nucleotide sequence: TGTGCCAGCAGTGAAGCAGGTAAAGGTCAGCCCCAGCATTTT.

V and J are TRBV15 and TRBJ1-2; 9 bases match TRBD1. From germline, CDR1 is LNHNV and CDR2 YYDKDF (reference sequence). Unmatched junction bases numbered 1, after V lost 0 bases and J lost 2 bases. CDR3 length equals 15 residues. DNA of the CDR3: TGTGCCACCAGCAGAGATGGGACAGGGAACTATGGCTACACCTTC. The encoded protein is CATSRDGTGNYGYTF.